This entry is about one T cell receptor beta chain. What it binds is not known. The sample originates from a study of cytomegalovirus exposure and HLA in healthy donors. Overall study results and limits: According to an earlier analysis, most TCR beta V segments yielded productive rearrangements about 90% or about 30% of the time. The study carried out a later analysis of TCR beta sequences. It associated about 15,000 of them with specific HLA alleles at a false discovery rate of 0.05.

The CDR3 is made up of 11 amino acids. Trimming pared 8 bases from V and 8 bases from J, leaving 12 bases between. The germline V gene encodes CDR1 LNHDA and CDR2 SQIVND (reference sequence). PCR primers comprised 60 Vbeta and 13 Jbeta primers. Sequencing used immunoSEQ multiplex PCR; TCRdb keeps in-frame clones, though not all of them. The profile covers some 110,000 clones, with under 70% appearing a single time and around 8.2% taken by the ten largest. V gene TRBV19 combines with J gene TRBJ1-2, with a tentative D call TRBD1 (6 bases). Source material: PBMCs. The TCR originated in a man younger than 45 in good health and CMV-seropositive. The CDR3 region has the DNA TGTGCCAGTCGGACAGATGAAGGCTACACCTTC. Protein product: CASRTDEGYTF.